One sample yielded the 5 T cell receptor beta chains listed below, sequenced in a study of T cell responses to AZD1222 COVID-19 vaccine. The protocol was immunoSEQ multiplex PCR, while the TCRdb copy is restricted to in-frame clones and leaves out a portion. The sample holds approximately 100,000 clones, roughly 90% seen once. The starting material was peripheral blood, obtained on day 0 of AZD1222 vaccination. These receptors all stem from an adult in good health.

This chain joins TRBV7-9 and TRBJ1-4; D is uncertain. V lost 3 bases to trimming and J lost 5 bases, with 10 bases between them. CDR3 length: 14 residues. Germline V gene data show CDR1 as SEHNR and CDR2 as FQNEAQ (reference sequence). The CDR3: CASSFRGTNEKLFF. DNA for the CDR3: TGTGCCAGCAGCTTCCGGGGTACAAATGAAAAACTGTTTTTT.

The chain recombines TRBV28 with TRBJ2-7, with D possibly TRBD1 on 6 matching bases. The germline gives CDR1 MDHEN, CDR2 SYDVKM. Trimming shortened V by 6 bases and J by 4 bases, and 16 bases separated the two germline ends. This CDR3 has 14 amino acids. CDR3 amino acids: CASRSGDGIYEQYF. DNA of the CDR3: TGTGCCAGCAGATCAGGGGATGGGATTTACGAGCAGTACTTC.

CDR3 bases: TGTGCCAGCAGCATGCCTAGCGGGAGGGCCCTAATCTCCTACGAGCAGTACTTC. Its protein is CASSMPSGRALISYEQYF. V gene TRBV11-2 combines with J gene TRBJ2-7; 12 bases align to TRBD2. V lost 5 bases, J lost 0 bases, and 11 bases stayed unmatched. CDR1 is SGHAT, CDR2 FQNNGV, per germline. The CDR3 has 18 residues.

The chain joins TRBV11-2 to TRBJ1-1; no firm D call. V gave up 2 bases and J gave up 6 bases, with 13 bases separating them. The CDR3 runs 14 residues. Germline CDR1 is SGHAT and CDR2 is FQNNGV. The CDR3 protein is CASSLTGNWAEAFF. CDR3 in DNA: TGTGCCAGCAGCTTAACGGGGAATTGGGCTGAAGCTTTCTTT.

The genes are TRBV5-1 and TRBJ1-1, with a possible D match to TRBD1 (5 bases). The germline gives CDR1 SGHRS, CDR2 YFSETQ. The CDR3 has 16 residues. V was trimmed by 1 base and J by 3 bases, leaving 16 bases between them. In DNA, the CDR3 is TGCGCCAGCAGCTTGTTTAGCCCAGGGACGGACACTGAAGCTTTCTTT. This translates into CASSLFSPGTDTEAFF.